This T cell receptor (beta chain) is from a study of vaccination and CD4 T cells after COVID-19. Looking at the study overall: Two of the convalescents were Hispanic, and convalescents were six males and four females. Post-COVID draws followed diagnosis by a median 101 days (range 35 to 161). The study collected post-vaccine samples a median around 77 days after dose two, with a range of 14 to 241. Whole-study findings and limits: SARS-CoV-2-reactive clonotypes rose nonsignificantly, with the median going from about 20 to 38.

Remarks on this clonotype: Its target is unknown.

Time point in this sample: late sampling 161 to 241 days after vaccination in three convalescent patients. One entry per CDR3 protein results from TCRdb running MiXCR on the PCR reads. The sample yields about 39,000 distinct CDR3 sequences, 36% seen once. The CDR3 extends over 15 amino acids. Trimming removed 0 bases at V and 4 bases at J, with 12 bases between. The germline V gene encodes CDR1 MNHEY and CDR2 SVGEGT. This chain connects TRBV6-2 or TRBV6-3 to TRBJ2-5; D is perhaps TRBD2 (6 bases). The source is a human donor who had recovered from COVID-19. The sequences come from CD4+ T cells from blood, collected about 7 months after SARS-CoV-2 vaccination. The CDR3 DNA reads as TGTGCCAGCAGTTACTCGGTAGGGCGGGGAGAGACCCAGTACTTC. As protein: CASSYSVGRGETQYF.